The present T cell receptor (beta chain) was sequenced within a study of T-cell reconstitution after alpha-beta-depleted transplantation in children. Researchers prepared the TCRbeta library using unique molecular identifiers, the study reports. TCRdb passed the PCR reads through MiXCR, listing each CDR3 protein once. In the table there are 100,000 or so distinct CDR3 sequences, approximately 5.4% of which are singletons. Germline CDR1 reads ENHRY; CDR2 reads SYGVKD. V lost 2 bases and J lost 5; bases outside the gene matches: 11. The CDR3 has 17 amino acids. The TCR was taken from a female patient aged 2 to 10 who had a stem cell transplant for Fanconi anemia, so the T cells may come from the graft donor. This sequence joins TRBV10-3 and TRBJ1-1, with TRBD1 identical over 10 bases. Source: PBMCs, mostly from graft donor cells, taken 60 days after TCRalphabeta/CD19-depleted stem cell transplant. The CDR3 nucleotides are TGTGCCATCAGTGAGGGAATCAACGACAGGGGGCGTACTGAAGCTTTCTTT. Translation: CAISEGINDRGRTEAFF.